This T cell receptor beta chain was recorded in a study of CD8 T cells in Susac syndrome. CDR3 length: 14 amino acids. V was clipped by 5 bases and J by 5 bases; unmatched bases: 7. Germline V gives CDR1 SQVTM, CDR2 ANQGSEA. Blood CD8+ and CD4+ T cells underwent high-throughput TCR beta sequencing. Random hexamers were used to reverse transcribe roughly 0.5 to 1 ug of RNA. The immunoSEQ assay covered 54 Vbeta and 13 Jbeta segments for CDR3. MiXCR, run by TCRdb on the immunoSEQ multiplex PCR reads, gives a single entry per CDR3 protein. The sample lists under 200,000 distinct CDR3 sequences, 90% to 95% occurring once.

This receptor was obtained from a human donor with Susac syndrome. The source material was CD4+ T cells from PBMCs. The V and J genes are TRBV29-1 and TRBJ2-5, with 11 bases that match TRBD1. The CDR3 DNA follows: TGCAGCGTTCTGGACAGGGGGCAAGAGGAGACCCAGTACTTC. The encoded protein is CSVLDRGQEETQYF.